These 19 T cell receptor beta chains originate from one sample sequenced in a study of cytomegalovirus exposure and HLA in healthy donors. 60 Vbeta and 13 Jbeta primers were used in PCR. The protocol was immunoSEQ multiplex PCR, while the TCRdb copy is restricted to in-frame clones and leaves out a portion. Of about 160,000 clones in the sample, over 60% were seen once. Sequencing was performed on PBMCs. The receptors here all came from a woman between 25 and 40 years old in good health and CMV-seronegative.

V is TRBV5-4 and J is TRBJ1-4; TRBD1 matches at 10 bases. CDR1 is SGHNT, CDR2 YYREEE, per germline (reference sequence). The CDR3 runs 15 residues. V lost 4 bases to trimming and J lost 9 bases; unmatched junction nucleotides: 9. The CDR3 spells CASSHGTGDMKKLFF. The CDR3, as DNA: TGTGCCAGCAGCCACGGGACAGGGGATATGAAAAAACTGTTTTTT.

This clone was found once. The rearrangement links TRBV7-6 to TRBJ2-3; D perhaps matches TRBD1 (5 bases). Looked up from germline, CDR1 is SGHVS and CDR2 is FNYEAQ. Trimming left V 2 bases short and J 6 bases short, with 12 bases between. The CDR3 is 14 residues long. The CDR3 DNA reads TGTGCCAGCAGCTTACTGGCTGGGGCGGATACGCAGTATTTT. Translation gives CASSLLAGADTQYF.

As concerns this clone: One junction end disagrees with the germline gene, perhaps due to a read error. The chain links TRBV13 to TRBJ1-1, with a possible D match to TRBD1 (5 bases). Germline-derived CDR1 and CDR2 are PRHDT and FYEKMQ (reference sequence). CDR3 length: 14 amino acids. The CDR3 sequence: CASTLRGRNTEAFF. CDR3 nucleotide sequence: TGTGCCAGCACCTTACGGGGGAGAAACACTGAAGCTTTCTTT.

The chain combines TRBV7-2 with TRBJ1-5, with D possibly matching TRBD1 (6 bases). Trimming removed 5 bases at V and 3 bases at J, with 14 bases between. The germline CDR1 and CDR2 sequences are SGHTA and FQGNSA. The CDR3 totals 15 residues. CDR3 nucleotides: TGTGCCAGCAGCCCCCAAACAGGGCTCAATCAGCCCCAGCATTTT. This gives the protein CASSPQTGLNQPQHF.

The rearrangement joins TRBV6-5 to TRBJ2-1, with 8 bases identical to TRBD1. The germline gives CDR1 MNHEY, CDR2 SVGAGI. The CDR3 covers 14 residues. The ends lost 6 bases at V and 9 bases at J; junction bases unmatched: 10. CDR3 DNA: TGTGCCAGCAGCCAGGACAGGGTTTGGAGTGAGCAGTTCTTC. It encodes CASSQDRVWSEQFF.

This clone was counted a few times. The chain is built from TRBV9 and TRBJ2-1; 9 bases match TRBD2. The V segment lost 0 bases and the J segment 7 bases; nucleotides outside the gene matches: 8. From germline, CDR1 is SGDLS and CDR2 YYNGEE. This CDR3 has 16 residues. CDR3 nucleotide sequence: TGTGCCAGCAGCGTAGCACTAGCGGGTTCTGAAAATGAGCAGTTCTTC. This sequence encodes CASSVALAGSENEQFF.

This clone has just a few counts. The chain couples TRBV25-1 to TRBJ1-4, with unresolved D. Germline V gene sequence: CDR1 MGHDK, CDR2 SYGVNS. This CDR3 contains 14 residues. Trimming stripped 1 base from V and 8 bases from J, with 11 bases between. The CDR3 nucleotides are TGTGCCAGCAGTGAATCCACCCGGGAGGAAAAACTGTTTTTT. Its translation: CASSESTREEKLFF.

The V and J genes are TRBV14 and TRBJ2-2, with 7 bases fitting TRBD1. The V gene end was trimmed by 6 bases and the J gene end by 3 bases; junction bases not matched to a gene: 7. The CDR3 has 15 amino acids. Germline lookup yields CDR1 SGHDN and CDR2 FVKESK. CDR3 coding DNA: TGTGCCAGCAGTCGACAGGGTTGGGACACCGGGGAGCTGTTTTTT. Translation gives CASSRQGWDTGELFF.

The chain has TRBV7-2 and TRBJ1-2; the D gene is possibly TRBD1 (5 bases). The CDR3 has 13 residues. Trimming took off 7 bases at V and 3 bases at J, with 12 bases between the two ends. Germline V lookup: CDR1 SGHTA, CDR2 FQGNSA. The CDR3, as DNA: TGTGCCAGCACTATACAGGCCCACTATGGCTACACCTTC. Residues: CASTIQAHYGYTF. Drawing the rest from reference TRBV7-2 and TRBJ1-2, the complete variable domain is GAGVSQSPSNKVTEKGKDVELRCDPISGHTALYWYRQSLGQGLEFLIYFQGNSAPDKSGLPSDRFSAERTGGSVSTLTIQRTQQEDSAVYLCASTIQAHYGYTFGSGTRLTVV.

The CDR3, as DNA: TGTGCCATCCTCCGGGACAGGGGGGCAGATACGCAGTATTTT. This gives the protein CAILRDRGADTQYF. V and J are TRBV10-3 and TRBJ2-3; 11 nucleotides align to TRBD1. The CDR3 sequence is 14 residues long. V shed 8 bases and J 4 bases; nucleotides not matched to a gene: 5. Germline V lookup: CDR1 ENHRY, CDR2 SYGVKD.

DNA of the CDR3: TGCGCCAGCAGCCCCGACGGACAGGCTTGGGCCTATGGCTACACCTTC. Translated: CASSPDGQAWAYGYTF. The chain has TRBV5-1 and TRBJ1-2; 7 bases align to TRBD1. From germline, CDR1 is SGHRS and CDR2 YFSETQ. This CDR3 is 16 amino acids long. The V gene end was trimmed by 4 bases and the J gene end by 4 bases; junction bases not matched to a gene: 13.

The chain uses TRBV5-4 and TRBJ2-2, with TRBD2 matching over 9 bases. Germline CDR1 SGHNT, CDR2 YYREEE (reference sequence). The ends lost 4 bases at V and 7 bases at J; junction bases unmatched: 2. The CDR3 has 13 residues. CDR3 residues: CASSVAGDGELFF. The CDR3 DNA sequence: TGTGCCAGCAGCGTAGCGGGAGACGGGGAGCTGTTTTTT. Filled out from reference TRBV5-4 and TRBJ2-2, the complete variable domain reads ETGVTQSPTHLIKTRGQQVTLRCSSQSGHNTVSWYQQALGQGPQFIFQYYREEENGRGNFPPRFSGLQFPNYSSELNVNALELDDSALYLCASSVAGDGELFFGEGSRLTVL.

The chain is built from TRBV11-2 and TRBJ1-4; D is uncertain. CDR3 size: 16 residues. Per germline, CDR1 SGHAT and CDR2 FQNNGV. The ends were cut back, 1 base at V and 0 bases at J, with 9 bases in the middle. The CDR3 loop reads CASSLGRFTTNEKLFF. DNA of the CDR3: TGTGCCAGCAGCTTAGGTCGGTTCACAACTAATGAAAAACTGTTTTTT.

The chain links TRBV28 to TRBJ2-1; TRBD2 agrees at 10 bases. Losses at the gene ends were 6 bases for V and 0 bases for J; bases not matched to a gene: 5. From germline, CDR1 is MDHEN and CDR2 SYDVKM. The CDR3 spans 16 residues. CDR3 protein: CASRPLAGSSYNEQFF. Written as DNA, the CDR3 is TGTGCCAGCAGACCACTAGCGGGAAGCTCCTACAATGAGCAGTTCTTC.

V is TRBV19 and J is TRBJ2-5, with a possible D match to TRBD2 (6 bases). The germline V gene has CDR1 LNHDA and CDR2 SQIVND (reference sequence). Trimming removed 0 bases from V and 11 bases from J, with 13 bases in between. The CDR3 contains 13 residues. The chain's CDR3 is CASSIDGPGEQYF. The CDR3 nucleotides are TGTGCCAGTAGTATAGATGGGCCGGGGGAGCAGTACTTC. The full variable domain, completed using reference TRBV19 and TRBJ2-5, is DGGITQSPKYLFRKEGQNVTLSCEQNLNHDAMYWYRQDPGQGLRLIYYSQIVNDFQKGDIAEGYSVSREKKESFPLTVTSAQKNPTAFYLCASSIDGPGEQYFGPGTRLLVL.

This rearrangement joins TRBV19 to TRBJ2-1; 12 bases fit TRBD2. The CDR3 contains 13 residues. The V gene's germline CDR1 is LNHDA and CDR2 SQIVND (reference sequence). V lost 5 bases to trimming and J lost 15 bases; unmatched junction nucleotides: 8. The DNA for the CDR3 is TGTGCCAGTAGTCCCCTAGCGGGAGGGCCTGTGTTCTTC. It encodes CASSPLAGGPVFF. The whole variable domain, remainder taken from reference TRBV19 and TRBJ2-1, is DGGITQSPKYLFRKEGQNVTLSCEQNLNHDAMYWYRQDPGQGLRLIYYSQIVNDFQKGDIAEGYSVSREKKESFPLTVTSAQKNPTAFYLCASSPLAGGPVFFGPGTRLTVL.

The V gene is TRBV4-1, the J gene TRBJ1-2, with 7 bases aligning to TRBD1. This CDR3 has 16 residues. Germline CDR1 MGHRA, CDR2 YSYEKL. The V segment lost 0 bases and the J segment 4 bases; nucleotides outside the gene matches: 8. The CDR3 protein is CASSQDRTGVGYGYTF. The CDR3 DNA is TGCGCCAGCAGCCAAGATCGTACAGGGGTAGGCTATGGCTACACCTTC.

The chain employs TRBV6-5 and TRBJ1-1, with D unclear. Germline lookup yields CDR1 MNHEY and CDR2 SVGAGI. V was shortened by 5 bases and J by 4 bases, with 11 bases between the two germline ends. The CDR3 is 13 amino acids. CDR3 region: CASSETQVTEAFF. CDR3 nucleotide sequence: TGTGCCAGCAGTGAAACACAAGTCACTGAAGCTTTCTTT.

The chain has TRBV29-1 and TRBJ1-6, with D perhaps TRBD1 (5 bases). The germline V gene has CDR1 SQVTM and CDR2 ANQGSEA. The CDR3 contains 13 residues. V lost 4 bases, J lost 9 bases, and 13 bases lay in between. The CDR3 sequence is CSVGLGEGSPLHF. CDR3 DNA sequence: TGCAGCGTTGGTCTGGGGGAGGGTTCACCCCTCCACTTT.